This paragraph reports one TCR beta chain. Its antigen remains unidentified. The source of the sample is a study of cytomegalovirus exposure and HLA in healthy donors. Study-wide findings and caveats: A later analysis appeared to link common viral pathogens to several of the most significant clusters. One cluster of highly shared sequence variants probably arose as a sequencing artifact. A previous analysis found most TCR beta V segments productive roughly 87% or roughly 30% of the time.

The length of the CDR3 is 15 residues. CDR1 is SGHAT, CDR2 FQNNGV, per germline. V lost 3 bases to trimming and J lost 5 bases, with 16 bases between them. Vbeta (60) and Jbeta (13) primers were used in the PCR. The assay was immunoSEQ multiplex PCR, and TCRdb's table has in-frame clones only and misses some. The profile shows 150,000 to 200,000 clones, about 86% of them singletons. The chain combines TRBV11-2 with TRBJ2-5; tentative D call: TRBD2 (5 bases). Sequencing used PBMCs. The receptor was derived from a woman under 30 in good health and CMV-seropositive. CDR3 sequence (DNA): TGTGCCAGCAGCTTCGAGGGAGTTCTACCGGAGACCCAGTACTTC. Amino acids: CASSFEGVLPETQYF.